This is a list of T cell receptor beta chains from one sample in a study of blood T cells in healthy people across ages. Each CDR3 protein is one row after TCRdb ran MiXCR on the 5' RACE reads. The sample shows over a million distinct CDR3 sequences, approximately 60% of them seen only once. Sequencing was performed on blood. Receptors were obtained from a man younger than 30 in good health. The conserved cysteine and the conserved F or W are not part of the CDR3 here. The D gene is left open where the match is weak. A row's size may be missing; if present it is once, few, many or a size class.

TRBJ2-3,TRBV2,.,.,ASSPRWLGYPSSTDTQY
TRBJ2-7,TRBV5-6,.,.,ASSLEDSLYEQY
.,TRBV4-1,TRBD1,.,ASSQVDRVRNIQY
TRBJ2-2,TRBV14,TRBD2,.,ASSQVRTSIYTGELF
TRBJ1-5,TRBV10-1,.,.,ASRVMGRNQPQH
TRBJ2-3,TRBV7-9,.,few,ASTRTISSTDTQY
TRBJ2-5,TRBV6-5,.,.,ASSYGGPLQETQY
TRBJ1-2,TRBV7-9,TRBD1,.,ASSLTGENT
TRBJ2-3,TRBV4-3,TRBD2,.,ASSQDQRGPTNTQY
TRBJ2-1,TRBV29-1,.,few,SENRGDNEQF
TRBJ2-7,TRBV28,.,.,ASSVRRLKDEQY
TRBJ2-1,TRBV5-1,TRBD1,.,ASSLAQGTGLSEQF
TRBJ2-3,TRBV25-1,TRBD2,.,ASRSGGGTDTQY
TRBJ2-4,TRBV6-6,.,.,ASILGRQIAKNIQY
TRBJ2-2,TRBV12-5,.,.,ASGFYREGELF
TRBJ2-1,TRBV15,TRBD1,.,ATKGEDRAYNEQF
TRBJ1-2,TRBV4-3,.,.,ASSQDAWGGYGYT
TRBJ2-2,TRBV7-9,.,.,ASSPTEANTGELF
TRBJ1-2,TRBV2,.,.,ASSAGYVNGYT
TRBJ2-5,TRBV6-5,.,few,ATLPRDGQETQY
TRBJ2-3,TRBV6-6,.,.,ASSRQEPSTDTQY
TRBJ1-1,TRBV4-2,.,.,ASSLPGRAF
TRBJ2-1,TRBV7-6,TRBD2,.,ASSHGTSGPFNEQF
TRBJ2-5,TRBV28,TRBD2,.,ASRSTSGGETQY
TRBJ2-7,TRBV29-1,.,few,SVLVGPYEQY
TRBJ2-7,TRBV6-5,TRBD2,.,ASSYPRRAGGYEQY
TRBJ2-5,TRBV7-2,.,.,ASSRTGTQY
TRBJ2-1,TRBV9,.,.,ASSEGTGMGNEQF
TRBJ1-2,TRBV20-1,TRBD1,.,SASRRDSPTNYGYT
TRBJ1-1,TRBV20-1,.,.,SARKGIVTEAF
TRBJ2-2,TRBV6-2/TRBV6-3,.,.,ASRPQGRTGELF
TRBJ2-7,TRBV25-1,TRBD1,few,ASSGQGAPSYEQY
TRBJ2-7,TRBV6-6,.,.,ASSYRPPGYEQY
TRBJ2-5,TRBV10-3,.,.,AISESAGVVLETQY
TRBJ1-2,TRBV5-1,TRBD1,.,ASSLELGTGRGYT
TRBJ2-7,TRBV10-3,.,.,AMRTGTYEQY
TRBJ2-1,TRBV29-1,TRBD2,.,SVEALTSGVYNEQF
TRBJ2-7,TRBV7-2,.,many,ASSLGTSGYYEQY
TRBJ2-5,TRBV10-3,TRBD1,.,AIGEPGTGLTQY
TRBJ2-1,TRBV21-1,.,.,ASSPDGRVCNEQF